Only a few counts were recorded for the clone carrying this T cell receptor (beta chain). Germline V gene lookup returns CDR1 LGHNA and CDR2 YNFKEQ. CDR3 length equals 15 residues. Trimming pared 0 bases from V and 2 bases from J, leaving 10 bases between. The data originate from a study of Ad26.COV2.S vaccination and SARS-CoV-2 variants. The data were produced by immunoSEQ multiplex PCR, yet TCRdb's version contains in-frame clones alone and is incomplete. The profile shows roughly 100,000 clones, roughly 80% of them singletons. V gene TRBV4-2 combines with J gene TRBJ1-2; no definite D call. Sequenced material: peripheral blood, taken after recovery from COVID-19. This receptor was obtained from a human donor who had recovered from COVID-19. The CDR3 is CASSQEGTPNYGYTF. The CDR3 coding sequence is TGTGCCAGCAGCCAAGAAGGAACGCCCAACTATGGCTACACCTTC.